Here is one TCR beta chain with its context. The data stem from a study of technical replicates of blood from several donors. Sequencing was performed with immunoSEQ multiplex PCR; in TCRdb, only in-frame clones are kept and a portion is missing. The sample lists about 100,000 clones, approximately 95% occurring once. This CDR3 spans 22 amino acids. Sequences were obtained from T cells isolated from PBMCs. This receptor was obtained from a human donor in good health. This rearrangement joins TRBV21-1 to TRBJ2-3; the table's D call of TRBD1 was not tested on the DNA. TRBV21-1 is listed as a pseudogene. DNA of the CDR3: TGTGCCAGCAGCAAAGCGCTAACCACAGGGGCCAGTTGGATCAAGGTCTCGGATACGCAGTATTTT. Residues: CASSKALTTGASWIKVSDTQYF.